A selection of T cell receptor beta chains follows, all from one sample in a study of T cell repertoires in cytomegalovirus infection. TCRdb recomputed calls from the reads with MiXCR, one row per CDR3 protein. The data show some 170,000 distinct CDR3 sequences, with about a sixth seen just once and almost 25% held by the top ten. The specimen was CD8+ T cells from PBMCs. The origin of the receptors is a human donor in good health (CMV status not recorded). Some clones in this sample may be carry-over from other donors' samples. Each CDR3 is given with its conserved first and last residue. Each record gives: J gene, D gene, clone size, V gene, CDR3 protein, CDR3 DNA. The D gene is left open where the match is weak. Clone size, where shown, is once, few, many, or a class for clones that have expanded.

>TRBJ1-6|.|.|TRBV2
CASSDNGQNPRSYNSPLHF
TGTGCCAGCAGTGATAATGGGCAGAATCCTCGATCCTATAATTCACCCCTCCACTTT
>TRBJ2-7|.|few|TRBV4-1
CASSQEAGLDEQYF
TGCGCCAGCAGCCAAGAGGCGGGCTTGGACGAGCAGTACTTC
>TRBJ2-7|.|few|TRBV6-5
CASSYPREGGENLWEQYF
TGTGCCAGCAGTTACCCTAGAGAAGGGGGGGAGAACCTTTGGGAGCAGTACTTC
>TRBJ1-5|.|.|TRBV28
CASSPRGGSQHF
TGTGCCAGCAGCCCCCGGGGGGGGTCCCAGCATTTT
>TRBJ1-5|.|few|TRBV28
CASSIGHRVQRAGQPQHF
TGTGCCAGCAGCATAGGACATCGGGTTCAACGGGCTGGCCAGCCCCAGCATTTT
>TRBJ2-7|.|few|TRBV20-1
CSASLSGTRYEQYF
TGCAGTGCTAGCCTATCCGGGACAAGGTACGAGCAGTACTTC
>TRBJ2-5|.|.|TRBV7-2
CASSGGGGETQYF
TGTGCCAGCAGCGGGGGGGGCGGGGAGACCCAGTACTTC
>TRBJ2-7|TRBD1|.|TRBV6-2/TRBV6-3
CASSLGTGRIYEQYF
TGTGCCAGCAGCCTCGGGACAGGGCGAATCTACGAGCAGTACTTC
>TRBJ2-7|.|.|TRBV7-8
CASSLEAFYEQYF
TGTGCCAGCAGCTTAGAAGCATTTTACGAGCAGTACTTC
>TRBJ1-3|TRBD1|.|TRBV7-9
CASSSGQGSGNTIYF
TGTGCCAGCAGTTCGGGACAGGGCTCCGGAAACACCATATATTTT
>TRBJ2-1|.|few|TRBV4-3
CASSQDRYLFF
TGCGCCAGCAGCCAAGATCGATATTTGTTCTTC
>TRBJ1-1|.|few|TRBV7-8
CASSLAGVATEAFF
TGTGCCAGCAGCTTAGCGGGGGTGGCCACTGAAGCTTTCTTT
>TRBJ2-7|.|.|TRBV2
CAEGGGTYEQYF
TGTGCAGAAGGTGGCGGAACCTACGAGCAGTACTTC
>TRBJ1-5|.|few|TRBV20-1
CSARDPDDASEPQHF
TGCAGTGCTAGAGATCCGGACGATGCCTCGGAGCCCCAGCATTTT
>TRBJ2-1|TRBD2|few|TRBV10-3
CAISEWPSGGRGSYNEQFF
TGTGCCATCAGTGAGTGGCCTAGCGGGGGGCGTGGTTCCTACAATGAGCAGTTCTTC
>TRBJ2-7|TRBD2|.|TRBV29-1
CSVGTSGGDEQYF
TGCAGCGTTGGGACTAGCGGGGGTGACGAGCAGTACTTC
>TRBJ1-6|.|many|TRBV10-3
CAISDEGTYNSPLHF
TGTGCCATCAGTGACGAGGGAACCTATAATTCACCCCTCCACTTT
>TRBJ2-7|.|.|TRBV27
CASSLSPGNNEQYF
TGTGCCAGCAGTTTATCGCCCGGGAATAACGAGCAGTACTTC
>TRBJ2-1|.|.|TRBV19
CASSIRKVFEVRGRSYNEQFF
TGTGCCAGTAGTATAAGAAAGGTTTTCGAGGTGAGGGGGAGGTCCTACAATGAGCAGTTCTTC
>TRBJ2-1|.|.|TRBV29-1
CSVAGGRATINSYNEQFF
TGCAGCGTTGCCGGAGGCAGGGCAACGATAAACTCCTACAATGAGCAGTTCTTC
>TRBJ1-5|.|.|TRBV20-1
CSARPRDDQPQHF
TGCAGTGCTAGACCCAGGGATGATCAGCCCCAGCATTTT
>TRBJ1-5|.|many|TRBV7-2
CASSSLDRLSQPQHF
TGTGCCAGCAGCTCTCTTGACCGTCTTTCTCAGCCCCAGCATTTT
>TRBJ2-7|.|few|TRBV18
CASSPPLTGPQYEQYF
TGTGCCAGCTCACCACCGCTCACAGGTCCTCAGTACGAGCAGTACTTC
>TRBJ2-7|TRBD1|.|TRBV4-2
CASSQAFSQGYSYEQYF
TGTGCCAGCAGCCAAGCTTTCTCACAGGGGTACTCCTACGAGCAGTACTTC
>TRBJ1-2|.|.|TRBV7-2
CATQIWDKTRANYGYTF
TGTGCCACCCAGATCTGGGACAAAACGCGGGCTAACTATGGCTACACCTTC
>TRBJ1-1|.|.|TRBV3-1
CASSQGYAEAFF
TGTGCCAGCAGCCAAGGATATGCTGAAGCTTTCTTT
>TRBJ1-5|.|few|TRBV2
CASSESSRGNQPQHF
TGTGCCAGCAGTGAATCGTCCAGGGGTAATCAGCCCCAGCATTTT
>TRBJ2-1|TRBD2|many|TRBV20-1
CSAGAKGGLVANEQFF
TGCAGTGCTGGGGCGAAAGGGGGACTAGTAGCCAATGAGCAGTTCTTC
>TRBJ1-4|TRBD1|.|TRBV7-6
CASKTGVSATNEKLFF
TGTGCCAGCAAAACAGGGGTTAGCGCAACTAATGAAAAACTGTTTTTT
>TRBJ2-1|TRBD1|few|TRBV27
CASSIGTGPGNEQFF
TGTGCCAGCAGTATCGGGACAGGGCCGGGGAATGAGCAGTTCTTC
>TRBJ2-1|.|.|TRBV5-1
CASMGTHRNEQFF
TGCGCCAGCATGGGGACACATAGGAATGAGCAGTTCTTC
>TRBJ2-7|.|few|TRBV7-2
CASSFTRGPGREQYF
TGTGCCAGCAGCTTCACCCGGGGCCCCGGGCGGGAGCAGTACTTC
>TRBJ2-5|TRBD1|few|TRBV7-6
CASSLSWTGVEETQYF
TGTGCCAGCAGCCTATCGTGGACAGGGGTGGAGGAGACCCAGTACTTC
>TRBJ2-3|.|.|TRBV4-2
CASSQDISFAGDTDTQYF
TGTGCCAGCAGCCAAGATATCAGCTTCGCAGGTGACACAGATACGCAGTATTTT
>TRBJ1-4|.|few|TRBV7-6
CASQSPKREKLFF
TGTGCCAGCCAATCCCCCAAGAGGGAAAAACTGTTTTTT
>TRBJ2-7|TRBD2|few|TRBV27
CASSPGTSGGLQYF
TGTGCCAGCAGTCCTGGGACTAGCGGGGGGCTGCAGTACTTC
>TRBJ2-7|.|.|TRBV6-6
CASTGTLQSSYEQYF
TGTGCCAGCACCGGTACCCTACAGAGCTCCTACGAGCAGTACTTC
>TRBJ1-3|.|.|TRBV7-2
CASSLRRSSSGNTIYF
TGTGCCAGCAGCTTAAGGAGGAGTAGCTCTGGAAACACCATATATTTT
>TRBJ2-3|.|.|TRBV7-2
CASSLVAGVASTDTQYF
TGTGCCAGCAGCTTAGTCGCAGGTGTCGCTAGCACAGATACGCAGTATTTT
>TRBJ1-1|.|.|TRBV11-2
CASSSGDPWNTEAFF
TGTGCCAGCAGCTCTGGGGACCCATGGAACACTGAAGCTTTCTTT
>TRBJ2-6|TRBD1|few|TRBV6-5
CASSYRGQPDSNVLTF
TGTGCCAGCAGTTACCGGGGACAGCCAGATTCCAACGTCCTGACTTTC
>TRBJ1-5|TRBD1|few|TRBV5-6
CASSLAGTGFGKPQHF
TGTGCCAGCAGCTTGGCCGGGACAGGGTTTGGCAAGCCCCAGCATTTT
>TRBJ1-2|TRBD1|few|TRBV7-6
CASSSISSGGNYGYTF
TGTGCCAGCAGCTCCATAAGTTCAGGGGGCAACTATGGCTACACCTTC
>TRBJ2-4|.|few|TRBV7-2
CASSLGSPLALWENIQYF
TGTGCCAGCAGCTTAGGGAGTCCCCTAGCGCTTTGGGAAAACATTCAGTACTTC
>TRBJ1-1|TRBD1|.|TRBV28
CASSTGTGETEAFF
TGTGCCAGCAGTACCGGGACAGGGGAAACTGAAGCTTTCTTT
>TRBJ2-5|.|few|TRBV7-6
CASAGIQETQYF
TGTGCCTCCGCAGGGATTCAAGAGACCCAGTACTTC
>TRBJ2-7|.|few|TRBV7-9
CASTSTASYEQYF
TGTGCCAGCACCTCGACAGCATCCTACGAGCAGTACTTC
>TRBJ1-4|.|once|TRBV5-6
CASSNDRGLNEKLFF
TGTGCCAGCAGTAATGACCGAGGTCTGAATGAAAAACTGTTTTTT
>TRBJ1-1|.|.|TRBV12-3/TRBV12-4
CATQLGTEAFF
TGTGCCACTCAACTGGGCACTGAAGCTTTCTTT